A selection of T cell receptor beta chains follows, all from one sample in a study of blood T cell repertoires in COVID-19. TCRdb's copy holds only in-frame clones and misses some; the assay was immunoSEQ multiplex PCR. The sample shows 250,000 to 300,000 clones, 90% to 95% of them seen only once. The sample taken for sequencing was peripheral blood. These receptors originate from a woman between 25 and 40 years old with COVID-19, enrolled during active disease. CDR3s include the opening cysteine and the closing phenylalanine or tryptophan. Each record gives: CDR3 protein, V gene.

CDR3 protein: CATSDTDLNNEQFF; V gene: TRBV24-1
CDR3 protein: CASSNFGAGNQPQHF; V gene: TRBV19
CDR3 protein: CASSQDLLAGSYEQYF; V gene: TRBV3-1/TRBV3-2
CDR3 protein: CASTHRGGQPQHF; V gene: TRBV5-8
CDR3 protein: CASSWGTSGAYNEQFF; V gene: TRBV5-6
CDR3 protein: CASSQSGSNQPQHF; V gene: TRBV3-1/TRBV3-2
CDR3 protein: CASRAELQGPGGSPLHF; V gene: TRBV5-1
CDR3 protein: CATSRDIVNEQFF; V gene: TRBV10-1
CDR3 protein: CASISLAGGPGNEQFF; V gene: TRBV27
CDR3 protein: CASKYVFTGLGETQYF; V gene: TRBV2
CDR3 protein: CASSLDSMNTEAFF; V gene: TRBV5-4
CDR3 protein: CASSQVHQGGTGELFF; V gene: TRBV3-1/TRBV3-2
CDR3 protein: CSVESSRGRTAFF; V gene: TRBV29-1
CDR3 protein: CASSQGVTGEGKLFF; V gene: TRBV4-1
CDR3 protein: CASSSDRAHQPQHF; V gene: TRBV7-9
CDR3 protein: CASRPTGTGELFF; V gene: TRBV25-1
CDR3 protein: CASSPRLADTQYF; V gene: TRBV12-3/TRBV12-4
CDR3 protein: CASSVPVHNQPQHF; V gene: TRBV28
CDR3 protein: CASGLALREAEAFF; V gene: TRBV12-5
CDR3 protein: CASSLPRTSDTDTQYF; V gene: TRBV5-8